This is a list of T cell receptor beta chains from one sample in a study of T cells in Graves' hyperthyroidism and ophthalmopathy. TCRdb re-analysed the multiplex PCR reads in MiXCR, keeping a single row per CDR3 protein. The sample lists approximately 690,000 distinct CDR3 sequences, about 20% occurring once. Sample: blood. These receptors were taken from a man younger than 40 with Graves' ophthalmopathy. CDR3s include the opening cysteine and the closing phenylalanine or tryptophan. D genes are given only for firm matches. Expanded clones are given a class, and other clones once, few, many or no size at all.

TRBJ2-2,TRBV5-1,few,TRBD2,CASSLTSGTKNTGELFF,TGCGCCAGCAGCTTGACTAGCGGGACGAAGAACACCGGGGAGCTGTTTTTT
TRBJ2-6,TRBV7-6,.,.,CASSLGTGASVLTF,TGTGCCAGCAGCCTAGGGACCGGGGCCAGCGTCCTGACTTTC
TRBJ2-5,TRBV7-9,many,TRBD1,CASSFLDRGQETQYF,TGTGCCAGCAGCTTTCTGGACAGGGGACAAGAGACCCAGTACTTC
TRBJ2-2,TRBV12-3/TRBV12-4,few,.,CASSLGFGDTGELFF,TGTGCCAGCAGTTTAGGTTTTGGCGACACCGGGGAGCTGTTTTTT
TRBJ2-2,TRBV10-1,few,.,CASSETPDTGELFF,TGCGCCAGCAGTGAGACCCCGGACACCGGGGAGCTGTTTTTT
TRBJ2-2,TRBV18,many,.,CASSPANTGELFF,TGTGCCAGCTCACCTGCGAACACCGGGGAGCTGTTTTTT
TRBJ2-2,TRBV5-4,few,.,CASSLAFGAGELFF,TGTGCCAGCAGCTTGGCCTTTGGTGCCGGGGAGCTGTTTTTT
TRBJ2-7,TRBV24-1,.,.,CATSDSGRPYEQYF,TGTGCCACCAGTGATTCGGGACGCCCCTACGAGCAGTACTTC
TRBJ1-1,TRBV19,.,.,CATYRGTEAFF,TGTGCCACCTATAGGGGCACTGAAGCTTTCTTT
TRBJ2-7,TRBV6-1,.,TRBD2,CASAPGLVPEQYF,TGTGCCAGCGCTCCGGGACTAGTCCCCGAGCAGTACTTC
TRBJ2-1,TRBV27,many,TRBD1,CASSLKIRQGPYNEQFF,TGTGCCAGCAGTTTAAAGATTCGACAGGGGCCCTACAATGAGCAGTTCTTC
TRBJ2-1,TRBV6-2/TRBV6-3,few,TRBD2,CASRPLVPGLAGDLDNEQFF,TGTGCCAGCAGACCTTTAGTGCCGGGACTAGCGGGAGATCTCGACAATGAGCAGTTCTTC
TRBJ2-7,TRBV7-2,many,.,CASSLEWRSSYEQYF,TGTGCCAGCAGCCTGGAGTGGAGGAGCTCCTACGAGCAGTACTTC
TRBJ2-1,TRBV9,once,TRBD2,CASTERGTSDINEQFF,TGTGCCAGCACCGAAAGGGGGACTAGCGACATCAATGAGCAGTTCTTC
TRBJ2-1,TRBV20-1,.,.,CSAKQGPSEQFF,TGCAGTGCTAAACAGGGTCCTAGTGAGCAGTTCTTC
TRBJ1-2,TRBV9,.,TRBD1,CASSDNRDSTNYGYTF,TGTGCCAGCAGCGATAACCGGGACAGTACTAACTATGGCTACACCTTC
TRBJ2-1,TRBV5-1,many,TRBD1,CASSRDRGPNNEQFF,TGCGCCAGCAGCAGGGACAGGGGACCAAACAATGAGCAGTTCTTC
TRBJ2-6,TRBV30,.,.,CAWSVGGSFSGANVLTF,TGTGCCTGGAGTGTCGGCGGGTCGTTCTCTGGGGCCAACGTCCTGACTTTC
TRBJ2-7,TRBV20-1,once,TRBD2,CSTGLAGGVGQYF,TGCAGTACCGGACTAGCGGGAGGAGTGGGGCAGTACTTC
TRBJ2-3,TRBV19,.,.,CASSVRASLADTQYF,TGTGCCAGTAGTGTCCGGGCCTCATTGGCAGATACGCAGTATTTT
TRBJ1-1,TRBV18,many,.,CASSPDQGRAFF,TGTGCCAGCTCACCGGATCAAGGGAGAGCTTTCTTT
TRBJ2-7,TRBV9,few,.,CASSVGTIGYEQYF,TGTGCCAGTAGCGTGGGGACCATCGGCTACGAGCAGTACTTC